The 25 T cell receptor delta chains given below trace back to one sample, sequenced in a study of gamma-delta T cells after stem cell transplantation. TCRdb re-called clones from the RT-PCR reads using CATT. The top ten clones hold roughly half of a sample with some 1,500 delta-chain clones, more than 7% of them seen once. The sample was gamma-delta T cells. The receptor set was obtained from a human donor. It is not recorded whose cells these are; they may come from a transplant donor.

This clone was seen a handful of times. A read error may produce the germline difference seen at one junction end. The chain links TRDV2 to TRDJ1; possible D gene TRDD3, 5 bases. Germline V gene data show CDR1 as GEAIGNYY and CDR2 as EKD. The CDR3 spans 15 residues. The CDR3 protein is CACDTVGAHTDKLIF. The DNA for the CDR3 is TGTGCCTGTGACACCGTTGGGGCCCACACTGATAAACTCATCTTT.

Judged by abundance, this clone is medium-sized. In the same sample, other DNA sequences code for this CDR3. The CDR3, as DNA: TGTGCCTGTGACACCATCGATCTCCGGGGCTCCACTGGGGGGAGTCGGGATAAACTCATCTTT. Translation: CACDTIDLRGSTGGSRDKLIF. The chain uses TRDV2 and TRDJ1, with 8 bases matching TRDD3. Per germline, CDR1 GEAIGNYY and CDR2 EKD. J lost 5 bases, V lost 0 bases, and 25 bases had no gene match. The CDR3 extends over 21 amino acids.

This clone has only a few counts. Only one base separates this from a far larger clonotype, so it likely reflects a read error. This CDR3 is also generated by other DNA sequences in the sample. The chain is built from TRDV2 and TRDJ1; 7 nucleotides agree with TRDD3. This CDR3 has 15 residues. Germline-derived CDR1 and CDR2 are GEAIGNYY and EKD. The CDR3 DNA reads as TGTGCCTGTGACACCCTGGGGGCAACCACCGATAAACTAATCTTT. This translates into CACDTLGATTDKLIF.

As regards this clone: TCRdb has a much larger clone's protein, which differs at residue 16 from the translation of this DNA, likely because of a read error; what is shown is the protein translated from the DNA. V usage is TRDV2 and J usage is TRDJ1, with 10 bases fitting TRDD3. CDR1 is GEAIGNYY, CDR2 EKD, per germline. This CDR3 is 18 amino acids long. CDR3 region: CACDTLHRTGGSTDKPIF. The CDR3 nucleotides are TGTGCCTGTGACACCCTCCACCGTACTGGGGGATCCACCGATAAACCCATCTTT.

Comment on this clone: Since a far larger clone is one base different, this is likely a read error. J is TRDJ1 and V is TRDV2, with 9 bases lining up with TRDD3. This CDR3 region has 17 residues. Per the germline V gene, CDR1 is GEAIGNYY and CDR2 is EKD. Trimming cost V 2 bases and J 3 bases; bases outside gene matches: 12. CDR3 DNA sequence: TGTGCCTGTGACAGACTGGGGGAGAAAACCAACGCCGATAAACTCATCTTT. Its translation: CACDRLGEKTNADKLIF.

In its sample, this clone was seen a few times. TCRdb's entry gives the protein of a much larger clone, which mismatches this DNA's translation at residue 16, likely from a read error; the protein reported here is translated from the DNA. The genes are TRDV2 and TRDJ1; D is possibly TRDD2 (5 bases). Germline CDR1 and CDR2: GEAIGNYY and EKD. The CDR3 sequence is 18 residues long. The CDR3 sequence: CACDTLGSRGPYTDKPIF. CDR3 coding DNA: TGTGCCTGTGACACATTGGGCTCTAGAGGACCCTACACCGATAAACCCATCTTT.

By its share, this clone is medium-sized. This sequence may be a read error, since a much larger clone differs from it by one base. This chain connects TRDV2 to TRDJ1; no clear D. Trimming shortened V by 0 bases and J by 1 base, and 8 bases separated the two germline ends. Germline CDR1 GEAIGNYY, CDR2 EKD. This CDR3 is 14 amino acids long. Here the CDR3 DNA reads TGTGCCTGTGACACCATTTCAACCACCGATAAACTCATCTTT. This codes for CACDTISTTDKLIF.

The chain links TRDV2 to TRDJ1; 12 bases fit TRDD3. There are 18 residues in the CDR3. Germline V lookup: CDR1 GEAIGNYY, CDR2 EKD. With V trimmed by 1 base and J by 3 bases, 11 bases remained unmatched. DNA for the CDR3: TGTGCCTGTGACACACTTGTACTGGGGGATACTAGCGCCGATAAACTCATCTTT. Protein sequence: CACDTLVLGDTSADKLIF.

The sample holds a few counts of this clone. The protein TCRdb lists belongs to a much larger clone and differs from this DNA's translation at residue 5, which points to a read error; the protein shown is made from the DNA. V is TRDV2 and J is TRDJ1; D is undetermined. The CDR3 runs 15 residues. CDR1 is GEAIGNYY and CDR2 is EKD in the germline V gene. Here the CDR3 reads CACDIVSTSPDKLIF. CDR3 nucleotides: TGTGCCTGTGACATCGTGTCGACTTCGCCCGATAAGCTCATCTTT.

This clone was seen a few times. The chain carries TRDV2 and TRDJ3, with 12 bases matching TRDD3. CDR1 is GEAIGNYY, CDR2 EKD, per germline. The length of the CDR3 is 25 residues. The V gene end was trimmed by 2 bases and the J gene end by 1 base; junction bases not matched to a gene: 23. CDR3 protein: CACDIIPGGYAVDETESWDTRQMFF. The CDR3 bases are TGTGCCTGTGACATTATTCCTGGGGGATACGCTGTGGATGAGACAGAATCCTGGGACACCCGACAGATGTTTTTC.

Concerning this clone itself: A single base is all that separates this from a far larger clone, so a read error is likely. V and J are TRDV2 and TRDJ1; D is unclear. Per germline, CDR1 GEAIGNYY and CDR2 EKD. CDR3 length equals 21 residues. This CDR3 is CARDTLMPGRTGRGLTDKLIF. DNA of the CDR3: TGTGCCCGTGACACCCTCATGCCAGGTCGTACGGGACGAGGCCTTACCGATAAACTCATCTTT.

This clone appeared a few times. Only one base separates this from a far larger clonotype, so it likely reflects a read error. This sequence joins TRDV2 and TRDJ1, with TRDD3 matching over 13 bases. V was clipped by 3 bases and J by 0 bases; unmatched bases: 6. The CDR3 is made up of 17 amino acids. Germline-derived CDR1 and CDR2 are GEAIGNYY and EKD. The chain's CDR3 is CACDASLGDTYTDKLIF. The CDR3 DNA reads TGTGCCTGTGACGCCTCACTGGGGGATACGTACACCGATAAACTCATCTTT.

This clone came up a few times. This may be a read error: a much more frequent sequence differs by one nucleotide. CDR3 residues: CACDTLSRDTRAWDTRQMFF. The CDR3 DNA sequence: TGTGCCTGTGACACCCTGTCGAGGGATACGCGAGCCTGGGACACCCGACAGATGTTTTTC. J is TRDJ3 and V is TRDV2; 8 nucleotides align to TRDD3. Germline values: CDR1 GEAIGNYY, CDR2 EKD. The CDR3 loop spans 20 amino acids. The trim removed 0 bases at V and 2 bases at J, leaving 11 bases unmatched.

The chain is built from TRDV2 and TRDJ1; 9 bases are a match to TRDD3. This CDR3 spans 20 amino acids. J was trimmed by 0 bases and V by 0 bases; bases with no gene match: 16. Germline V gene sequence: CDR1 GEAIGNYY, CDR2 EKD. The CDR3 spells CACDTLHRTGGGTYTDKLIF. CDR3 DNA: TGTGCCTGTGACACCCTCCACCGTACTGGGGGAGGGACCTACACCGATAAACTCATCTTT.

This clone was recorded a few times. A far larger clone is a single base away, which makes a read error likely. Additional DNA sequences in this sample encode the identical CDR3. The rearrangement links TRDV2 to TRDJ1, with 10 bases lining up with TRDD3. This CDR3 contains 18 residues. Looked up from germline, CDR1 is GEAIGNYY and CDR2 is EKD. CDR3 loop: CACDTLHRTGGSTDKLIF. CDR3 in DNA: TGTGCCTGCGACACCCTCCACCGTACTGGGGGATCCACCGATAAACTCATCTTT.

By frequency in the sample, this clone is medium-sized. V usage is TRDV2 and J usage is TRDJ1; D ambiguous. The germline CDR1 and CDR2 sequences are GEAIGNYY and EKD. The V end lost 0 bases, the J end lost 0 bases, and 13 bases lay between the germline ends. CDR3 length: 16 residues. The CDR3 is CACDTVLVVDTDKLIF. DNA of the CDR3: TGTGCCTGTGACACCGTTCTGGTCGTCGACACCGATAAACTCATCTTT.

As regards this clone: The protein held in TCRdb is that of a much larger clone and does not match this DNA's translation at residue 13, likely because of a read error; the protein shown is translated from the DNA. The V gene is TRDV2, the J gene TRDJ1; the match to TRDD3 covers 10 bases. This CDR3 contains 18 residues. The V gene end was trimmed by 0 bases and the J gene end by 3 bases; junction bases not matched to a gene: 12. Germline-derived CDR1 and CDR2 are GEAIGNYY and EKD. CDR3 DNA: TGTGCCTGTGACACCCTCCACCGTACTGGGGGATCCCCCGATAAACTCATCTTT. As protein: CACDTLHRTGGSPDKLIF.

There are a few counts of this clone. V usage is TRDV2 and J usage is TRDJ1; D tentatively fits TRDD2 or TRDD3 (7 bases each). V was shortened by 3 bases and J by 0 bases, with 28 bases between the two germline ends. Germline CDR1 GEAIGNYY, CDR2 EKD. The CDR3 is 20 amino acids. Written as DNA, the CDR3 is TGTGCCTGTGACGCCCCTTCCTCCCTTCCCCTGGGGGCCCACACCGATAAACTCATCTTT. Translation: CACDAPSSLPLGAHTDKLIF.

This clone is judged medium-sized. The identical CDR3 is also encoded by other nucleotide sequences in the sample. This chain connects TRDV2 to TRDJ1, with D possibly being TRDD3 (5 bases). The V gene lost 3 bases and the J gene lost 0 bases, with 13 bases spanning the gap. This CDR3 has 15 amino acids. The germline V gene has CDR1 GEAIGNYY and CDR2 EKD. The CDR3 protein is CACDHVRGDTDKLIF. The CDR3 DNA sequence: TGTGCCTGTGACCACGTTAGGGGGGACACCGATAAACTCATCTTT.

This clone turned up a few times. A clone one base away is much larger, so this may be a read error. The sample has other DNA sequences that encode this CDR3 too. V usage is TRDV2 and J usage is TRDJ1; 8 bases align to TRDD3. CDR3 length: 16 residues. Germline CDR1 GEAIGNYY, CDR2 EKD. V lost 0 bases to trimming and J lost 9 bases; unmatched junction nucleotides: 14. The CDR3 DNA follows: TGTGCCTGTGACACCGTGGTGGCCCGTACTGGGGGCCAACTCATCTTT. Translation: CACDTVVARTGGQLIF.

Worth noting for this clone: This is likely an artifact of a read error, given a far larger clone one base away. This chain links TRDV2 with TRDJ3, with D perhaps matching TRDD2 or TRDD3 (5 bases each). The germline CDR1 and CDR2 sequences are GEAIGNYY and EKD. This CDR3 is built from 18 residues. The CDR3 protein is CACDTLSGSSWDTRLMFF. CDR3 DNA: TGTGCCTGTGACACCTTAAGTGGGAGTTCCTGGGACACCCGACTGATGTTTTTC.

A word on this clone: This likely traces to a read error, being one base from a far larger clone. J is TRDJ1 and V is TRDV2; D not resolved. Germline V gene data show CDR1 as GEAIGNYY and CDR2 as EKD. V dropped 3 bases and J dropped 0 bases, with 28 bases sitting between them. CDR3 length equals 20 residues. CDR3 amino acids: CACDSLASGDAVPYTDKLIF. For the CDR3, the DNA is TGTGCCTGTGACTCCCTTGCGTCTGGCGATGCAGTCCCCTACACCGATAAACTCATCTTT.

This clone was detected a few times. A read error is possible here, since a much larger clone lies one base away. V and J are TRDV2 and TRDJ1; D ambiguous. Germline loops: CDR1 GEAIGNYY, CDR2 EKD. The V end lost 2 bases, the J end lost 0 bases, and 12 bases lay between the germline ends. This CDR3 spans 15 amino acids. The CDR3 reads CACDKLRAYTDKLIF. The CDR3 coding sequence is TGTGCCTGTGACAAATTGAGGGCATACACCGATAAACTCATCTTT.

Regarding this clone: It may be a read error: a sequence one base away is much more abundant. Other DNA sequences of this sample code for an identical CDR3. The chain recombines TRDV2 with TRDJ3; 7 bases agree with TRDD3. The CDR3 extends over 18 amino acids. Germline CDR1 is GEAIGNYY and CDR2 is EKD. Trimming cost V 2 bases and J 4 bases; bases outside gene matches: 10. This chain's CDR3 is CACDNTGDISWDTRQMFF. CDR3 sequence (DNA): TGTGCCTGTGACAATACTGGGGATATCTCTTGGGACACCCGACAGATGTTTTTC.

This clone was detected a few times. Other nucleotide sequences in the sample specify the same CDR3. V is TRDV2 and J is TRDJ1; 12 bases align to TRDD3. Trimming took 0 bases from V and 2 from J; bases not matched to a gene: 9. The CDR3 covers 18 residues. Germline lookup yields CDR1 GEAIGNYY and CDR2 EKD. The CDR3 protein is CACDTVSTGGYPTDKLIF. CDR3 nucleotide sequence: TGTGCCTGTGACACCGTCAGCACTGGGGGATACCCAACCGATAAACTCATCTTT.